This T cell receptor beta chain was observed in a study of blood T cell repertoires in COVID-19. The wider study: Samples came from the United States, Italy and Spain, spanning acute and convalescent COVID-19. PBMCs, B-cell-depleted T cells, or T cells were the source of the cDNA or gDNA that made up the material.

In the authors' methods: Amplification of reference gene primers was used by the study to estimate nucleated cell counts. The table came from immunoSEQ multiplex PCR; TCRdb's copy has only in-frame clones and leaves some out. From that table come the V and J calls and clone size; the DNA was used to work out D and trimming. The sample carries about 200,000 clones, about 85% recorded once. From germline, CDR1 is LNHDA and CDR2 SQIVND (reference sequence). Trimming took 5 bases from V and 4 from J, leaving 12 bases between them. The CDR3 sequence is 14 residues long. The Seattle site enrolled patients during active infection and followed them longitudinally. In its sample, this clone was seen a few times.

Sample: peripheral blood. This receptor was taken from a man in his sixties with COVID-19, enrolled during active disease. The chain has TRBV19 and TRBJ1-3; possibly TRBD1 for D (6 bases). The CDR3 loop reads CASSARTEGNTIYF. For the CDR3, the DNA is TGTGCCAGTAGTGCACGGACAGAAGGAAACACCATATATTTT.